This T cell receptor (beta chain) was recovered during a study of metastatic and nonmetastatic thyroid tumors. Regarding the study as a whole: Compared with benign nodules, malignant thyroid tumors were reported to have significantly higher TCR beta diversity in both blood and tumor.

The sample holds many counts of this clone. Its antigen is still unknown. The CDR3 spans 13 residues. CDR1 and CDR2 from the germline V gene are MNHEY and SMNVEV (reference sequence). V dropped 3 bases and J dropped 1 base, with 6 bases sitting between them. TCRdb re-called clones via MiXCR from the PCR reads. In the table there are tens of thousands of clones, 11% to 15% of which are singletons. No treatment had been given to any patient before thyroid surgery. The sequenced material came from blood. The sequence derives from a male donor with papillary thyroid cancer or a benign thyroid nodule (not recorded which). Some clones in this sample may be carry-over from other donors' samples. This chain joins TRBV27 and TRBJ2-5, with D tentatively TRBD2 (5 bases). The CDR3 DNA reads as TGTGCCAGCAGTTTGCGGGTCCAAGAGACCCAGTACTTC. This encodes CASSLRVQETQYF.